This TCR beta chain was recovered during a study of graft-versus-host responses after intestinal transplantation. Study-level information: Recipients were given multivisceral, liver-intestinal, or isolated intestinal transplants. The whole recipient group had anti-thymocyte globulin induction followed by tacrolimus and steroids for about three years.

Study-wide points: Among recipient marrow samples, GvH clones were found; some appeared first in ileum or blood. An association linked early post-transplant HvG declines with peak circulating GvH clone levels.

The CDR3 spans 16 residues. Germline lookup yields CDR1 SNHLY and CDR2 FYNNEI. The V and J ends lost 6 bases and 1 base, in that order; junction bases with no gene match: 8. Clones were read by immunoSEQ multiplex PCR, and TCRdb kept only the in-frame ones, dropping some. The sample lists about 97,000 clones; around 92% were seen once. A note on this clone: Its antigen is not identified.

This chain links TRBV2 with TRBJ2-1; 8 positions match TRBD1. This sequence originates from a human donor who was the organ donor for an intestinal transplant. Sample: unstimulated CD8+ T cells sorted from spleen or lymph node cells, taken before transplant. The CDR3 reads CASRSKDRASYNEQFF. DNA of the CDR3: TGTGCCAGCAGATCAAAGGACAGGGCATCCTACAATGAGCAGTTCTTC. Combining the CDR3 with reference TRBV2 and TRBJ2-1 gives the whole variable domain EPEVTQTPSHQVTQMGQEVILRCVPISNHLYFYWYRQILGQKVEFLVSFYNNEISEKSEIFDDQFSVERPDGSNFTLKIRSTKLEDSAMYFCASRSKDRASYNEQFFGPGTRLTVL.